This T cell receptor (beta chain) is from a study of vaccination and CD4 T cells after COVID-19 (dated 2022 in TCRdb). Regarding the study in general: SARS-CoV-2 positivity had been established in the convalescent patients by nasal swab PCR, and mild disease was recorded in eight to ten of these patients and severe disease in one. The convalescent cohort included six males and four females, with two Hispanic individuals, seven Caucasians, two Asians and one multiracial person. Participants got two doses of the Pfizer-BioNTech BNT162b2 vaccine (n=8) or two doses of the Moderna mRNA-1273 vaccine (n=2). Post-COVID blood samples from convalescent patients were collected a median of roughly 100 days after diagnosis, with a range of roughly 35 to 161 days. Post-vaccine blood samples were collected a median of about 69 days after the second vaccine dose, ranging from about 14 to 241 days. Culture stimuli were overlapping spike peptide pools from SARS-CoV-2 and from the common cold coronaviruses HCoV-NL63, HCoV-OC43 and HCoV-229E. As controls, cultures received a CEFX viral epitope pool (the positive control), an HIV-1 Nef peptide pool (the negative control), or no peptide at all. In under twelve COVID-19 convalescent patients and a handful of infection-naive healthy vaccine recipients, researchers compared the spike-specific CD4+ TCR repertoire from before mRNA vaccination with the repertoire from after. What the research found in general, with its limitations: Of the vaccine-specific clones in convalescent patients, 304 of 307, or nearly all, reacted only to SARS-CoV-2 spike and did not cross-react with common cold coronaviruses. Relatively few convalescent patients were included in the study, and early timepoints after natural infection were not analyzed. Among the post-vaccine SARS-CoV-2-reactive clones in convalescent patients, a median 86.3% showed up only after vaccination, which suggests vaccine-specific priming. The median number of SARS-CoV-2-reactive clonotypes rose from approximately 20 after infection to about 40 after vaccination, but the change was not significant.

In light of the paper, this sample's treatment or condition label describes: approximately 9-day PBMC culture with coronavirus spike peptide pools or control peptides (ViraFEST assay). To expand antigen-specific T cells with peptide pools and then pick out the expanded clonotypes through TCR sequencing, the study relied on the ViraFEST assay. Positive SARS-CoV-2 PCR tests in the convalescent patients dated from March to December 2020, before Alpha, Beta and Delta variants emerged in the United States. PBMCs were cultured at around 2 million per well in IMDM supplemented with roughly 5.2% human AB serum and 9 to 10 IU/ml IL-2, with around 10 ug/ml peptide pools added. On days 3 and 7, half of the culture medium was replaced with fresh IL-2-containing medium. Once the cells had been in culture for about 10 days, the EasySep CD4+ T cell isolation kit was used to isolate CD4+ T cells by negative selection. PBMCs were separated from whole blood using Ficoll-Paque Plus gradient centrifugation and then either used fresh or cryopreserved at -140C. In general, triplicate wells were set up for every culture condition.

Library method: PCR. DNA from cultured CD4+ T cells was subjected to TCR sequencing with the Oncomine TCR Beta short-read assay at the Johns Hopkins FTIC core. Genomic DNA was extracted from the cultured CD4+ T cells with the QIAamp micro DNA kit. The Oncomine TCR Beta libraries from cultured CD4+ T cells were pooled using unique dual indexes and then sequenced on an Illumina iSeq 100. In the original analysis: Non-productive sequences were removed, and CDR3s not starting with C, not ending with F or W, or shorter than 7 amino acids were discarded. The MANAFEST web application identified antigen-specific clonotypes by comparing peptide-stimulated wells against reference wells and other culture wells. To be called positive, a clone needed an FDR below 0.05, an odds ratio above 5, and a productive frequency above 0.1% in at least two of three replicate wells. A clonotype counted as cross-reactive if it showed significant expansion both in the SARS-CoV-2 spike wells and in at least one common cold coronavirus spike condition. CDR3 homology was assessed with Levenshtein distances (stringdist) and unrooted phylogenetic trees (ape) in R version 3.6.1. TCRdb reanalyzed the raw reads on its own, using fastp at Q25 for trimming and MiXCR for clone calling, and kept in-frame beta chains. Records with the same CDR3 protein are collapsed into one entry carrying the most frequent genes and DNA. The V and J calls here are based on TCRdb, not the publication. For this sample there are approximately 13,000 distinct CDR3 sequences; 40% to 55% appear just once. The ten top clones hold approximately 21% of the sample.

Note on this clonotype: No antigen is known for it. No per-base quality is available; no much larger clone lies one base away.

The sequencing used CD4+ T cells from blood, cultured in vitro, collected before SARS-CoV-2 vaccination. This sequence was found in a human donor who had recovered from COVID-19.

The CDR3 region reads CAKLRGLAGGPDTQYF. The nucleotide sequence is given as TGTGCCAAACTCAGGGGACTAGCGGGGGGACCAGATACGCAGTATTTT. This chain is built from TRBV27 and TRBJ2-3, and 15 junctional nucleotides match TRBD2. CDR1 MNHEY and CDR2 SMNVEV are derived from the germline V gene (reference sequence). The germline V and J ends show losses of 10 bases and 4 bases respectively, and no gene match explains 9 bases of the junction. Taken from cysteine to phenylalanine, the CDR3 has 16 residues. Only the CDR3 DNA is retained, 48 bases long and in frame from the first base.